The present T cell receptor (beta chain) was sequenced within a study of T cell changes during pregnancy in multiple sclerosis (dated by TCRdb to the late 2010s). About the study as a whole: In women with multiple sclerosis, the researchers looked at how the T cell repertoire shifted as pregnancy progressed.

Remarks on this clone: The antigen it recognizes is unknown. Base qualities were left out, and no much larger clone turns up one base away.

The CDR3, cysteine through phenylalanine, is 16 amino acids long. Kept here is only the CDR3 DNA, which spans 48 bases and is read in frame from base 1. Per the germline V gene, ENHRY is the CDR1 and SYGVKD is the CDR2. Trimmed from V: 6 bases; trimmed from J: 6 bases; junction bases lacking a gene match: 14. Libraries were built with the immunoSEQ multiplex PCR assay. TCRdb's version of the immuneACCESS table is confined to in-frame rearrangements and falls short of the full clone set. An unresolved V gene accounts for under half of the shortfall where checked; the remainder is of unknown origin. Within this sample are roughly 70,000 clones, with approximately 94% of them counted one time only. Roughly 1.2% of the sample belongs to the ten largest clones.

This receptor was obtained from a female donor with multiple sclerosis, enrolled in a pregnancy study. This chain is built from TRBV10-3 and TRBJ2-7; 10 bases in the junction line up with TRBD2. Sequencing used peripheral blood, obtained in the third trimester of pregnancy. The DNA sequence is TGTGCCATCAGATACGGTCTAGCGGGAGCCGCTGTCGAGCAGTACTTC. This gives the protein CAIRYGLAGAAVEQYF.